This entry concerns a single TCR beta chain. In this sample, this clonotype turned up a few times. Its antigen remains unidentified. Per-base quality was not reported, and no clone a single base away is much larger than it. Libraries were built with 5' RACE. TCRdb records NextSeq 500 as the sequencer. Unique molecular identifiers were attached to individual cDNA molecules in the TCR library protocol so that sequencing error and PCR bias could be corrected. Both TCR alpha and beta chains were sequenced, and tight co-correlation was observed between alpha and beta sequence abundances in each sample. For the original study's pipeline: Decombinator V4 was used to perform V gene, J gene and CDR3 annotation of TCR sequences. TCRs were defined as expanded if a significant change between any two time points was detected under a Poisson model with p below 0.0001. TCR abundances were normalised to the total number of TCRs sequenced in each sample and reported as counts per million. TRAV1-2 paired with TRAJ12, TRAJ20 or TRAJ33 defined MAIT TCRs, while TRAV10 paired with TRAJ18 defined iNKT TCRs. A search of VDJdb, accessed on 1 November 2021, was run for TCRs annotated to CMV, EBV and SARS-CoV-2, with TCRs annotated for multiple antigens excluded. The public reads were reanalyzed by TCRdb: fastp trimming at Q25, MiXCR alignment, in-frame beta chains only. All rows with the same CDR3 protein become a single entry with the most common DNA and genes. The V and J calls and clone size come from TCRdb's table, not from the authors' own analysis. For this sample the table gives about 64,000 distinct CDR3 sequences, of which less than 15% were detected only once. Together, the top ten hold around 3.9% of the sample.

From the germline V gene, CDR1 is SGHVS and CDR2 is FNYEAQ. V drops 3 bases and J drops 6 bases, leaving 9 bases in between. The CDR3 covers 12 residues, taking in both the cysteine and the phenylalanine. Only the CDR3 DNA stays, 36 bases, in frame from base 1. The data are from a study of early T cells in non-severe SARS-CoV-2 infection (dated by TCRdb to the early 2020s). Looking at the study overall: Bulk RNA from unsorted whole blood was used for TCR sequencing, so alpha and beta chains could not be paired. The paper's findings and limits, for the study overall: VDJdb matching was skewed toward anti-spike CD8 responses, so virus-specific expansions were likely underestimated and private and CD4 specificities were missed.

The study was a case-control design nested within a healthcare worker cohort in London, UK, with weekly nasopharyngeal swab PCR tests and blood sampling. Between 23 and 31 March 2020, the week of the UK lockdown, healthcare workers were enrolled and then followed up weekly for as long as 16 weeks. The rearrangement combines TRBV7-6 with TRBJ2-7, and TRBD2 may be the D gene, going by 6 matching bases. The TCR originated in an adult who was a healthcare worker with PCR-confirmed SARS-CoV-2 infection or an uninfected control (not recorded which). The sequencing input was whole blood. The bases read TGTGCCAGCAGCTTTGTGGAGGGCGAGCAGTACTTC. Translated, it gives CASSFVEGEQYF.